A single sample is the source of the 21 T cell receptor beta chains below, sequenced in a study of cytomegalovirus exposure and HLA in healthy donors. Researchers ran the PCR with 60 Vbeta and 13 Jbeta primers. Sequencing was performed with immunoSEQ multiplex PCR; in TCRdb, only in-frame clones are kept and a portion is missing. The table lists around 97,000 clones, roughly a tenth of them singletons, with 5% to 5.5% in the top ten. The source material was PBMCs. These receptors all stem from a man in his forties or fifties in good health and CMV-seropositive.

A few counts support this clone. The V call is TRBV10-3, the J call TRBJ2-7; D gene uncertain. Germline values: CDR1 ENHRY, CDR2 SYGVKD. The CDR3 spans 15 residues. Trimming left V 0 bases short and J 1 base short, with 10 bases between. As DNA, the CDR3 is TGTGCCATCAGTGAGTCGGCAGGTCTGTCCTACGAGCAGTACTTC. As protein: CAISESAGLSYEQYF.

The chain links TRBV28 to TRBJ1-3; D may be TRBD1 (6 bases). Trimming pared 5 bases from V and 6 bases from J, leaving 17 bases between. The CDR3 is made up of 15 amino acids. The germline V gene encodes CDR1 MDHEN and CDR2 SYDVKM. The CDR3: CASSTGQSFTNTIYF. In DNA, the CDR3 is TGTGCCAGCAGTACAGGACAGAGCTTTACAAACACCATATATTTT.

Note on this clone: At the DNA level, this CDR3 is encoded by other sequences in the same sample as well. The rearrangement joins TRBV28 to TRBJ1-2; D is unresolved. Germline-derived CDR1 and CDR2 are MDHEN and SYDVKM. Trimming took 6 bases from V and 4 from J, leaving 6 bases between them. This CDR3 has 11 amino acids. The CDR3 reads CASRAPYGYTF. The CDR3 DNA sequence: TGTGCCAGCAGAGCCCCCTATGGCTACACCTTC.

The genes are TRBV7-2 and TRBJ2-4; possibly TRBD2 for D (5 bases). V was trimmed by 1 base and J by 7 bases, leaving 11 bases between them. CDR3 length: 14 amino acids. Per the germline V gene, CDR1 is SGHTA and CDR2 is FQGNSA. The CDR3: CASSLDLATNIQYF. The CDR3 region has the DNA TGTGCCAGCAGCTTAGATCTAGCTACTAACATTCAGTACTTC.

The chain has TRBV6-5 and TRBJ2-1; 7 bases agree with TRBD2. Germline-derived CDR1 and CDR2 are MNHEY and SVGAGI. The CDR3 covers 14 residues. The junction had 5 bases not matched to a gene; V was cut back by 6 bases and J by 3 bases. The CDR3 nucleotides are TGTGCCAGCAGGCCTAGCGGCGTCTACAATGAGCAGTTCTTC. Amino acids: CASRPSGVYNEQFF.

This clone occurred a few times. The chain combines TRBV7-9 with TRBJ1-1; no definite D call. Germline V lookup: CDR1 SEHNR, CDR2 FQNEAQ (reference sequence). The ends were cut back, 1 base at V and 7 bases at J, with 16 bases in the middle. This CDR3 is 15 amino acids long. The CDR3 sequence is CASSLGAGLTSEAFF. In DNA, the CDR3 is TGTGCCAGCAGCTTAGGCGCAGGCCTGACAAGTGAAGCTTTCTTT.

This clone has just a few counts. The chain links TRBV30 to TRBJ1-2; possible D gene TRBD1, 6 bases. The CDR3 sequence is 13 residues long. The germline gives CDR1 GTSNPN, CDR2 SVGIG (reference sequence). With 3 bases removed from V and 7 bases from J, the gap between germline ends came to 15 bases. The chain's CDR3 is CAWRQAGGLGYTF. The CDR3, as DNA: TGTGCCTGGAGGCAGGCGGGGGGGCTTGGCTACACCTTC.

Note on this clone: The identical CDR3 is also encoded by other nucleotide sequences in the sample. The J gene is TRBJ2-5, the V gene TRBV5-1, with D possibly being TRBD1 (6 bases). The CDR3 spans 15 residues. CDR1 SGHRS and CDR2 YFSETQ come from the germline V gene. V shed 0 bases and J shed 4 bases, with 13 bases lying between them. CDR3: CASSLGAGVGETQYF. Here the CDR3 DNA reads TGCGCCAGCAGCTTGGGCGCAGGGGTCGGAGAGACCCAGTACTTC.

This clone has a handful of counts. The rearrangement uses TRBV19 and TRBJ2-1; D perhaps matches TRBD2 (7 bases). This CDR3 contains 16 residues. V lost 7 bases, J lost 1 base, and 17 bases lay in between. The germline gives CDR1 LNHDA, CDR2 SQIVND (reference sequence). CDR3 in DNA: TGTGCCAGTATCGGTGGGGGGGGCGTATCCTACAATGAGCAGTTCTTC. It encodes CASIGGGGVSYNEQFF.

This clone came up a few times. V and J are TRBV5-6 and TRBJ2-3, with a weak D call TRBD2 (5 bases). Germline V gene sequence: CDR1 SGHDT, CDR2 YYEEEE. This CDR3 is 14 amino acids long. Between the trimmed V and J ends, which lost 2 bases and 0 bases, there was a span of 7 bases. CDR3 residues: CASSFSVSTDTQYF. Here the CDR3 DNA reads TGTGCCAGCAGCTTTAGCGTAAGCACAGATACGCAGTATTTT. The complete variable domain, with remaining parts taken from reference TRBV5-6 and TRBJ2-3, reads DAGVTQSPTHLIKTRGQQVTLRCSPKSGHDTVSWYQQALGQGPQFIFQYYEEEERQRGNFPDRFSGHQFPNYSSELNVNALLLGDSALYLCASSFSVSTDTQYFGPGTRLTVL.

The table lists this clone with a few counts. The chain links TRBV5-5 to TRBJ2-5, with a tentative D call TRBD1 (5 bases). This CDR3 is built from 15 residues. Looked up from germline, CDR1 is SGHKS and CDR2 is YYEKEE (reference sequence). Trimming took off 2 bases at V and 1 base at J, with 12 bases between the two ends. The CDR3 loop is CASSFLRVPQETQYF. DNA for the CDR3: TGTGCCAGCAGCTTCCTCAGGGTCCCCCAAGAGACCCAGTACTTC.

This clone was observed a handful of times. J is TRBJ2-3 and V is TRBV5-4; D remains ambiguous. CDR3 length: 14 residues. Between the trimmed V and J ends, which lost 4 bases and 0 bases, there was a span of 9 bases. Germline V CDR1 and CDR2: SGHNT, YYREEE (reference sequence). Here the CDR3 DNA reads TGTGCCAGCAGCCGCGACTCGAGCACAGATACGCAGTATTTT. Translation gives CASSRDSSTDTQYF.

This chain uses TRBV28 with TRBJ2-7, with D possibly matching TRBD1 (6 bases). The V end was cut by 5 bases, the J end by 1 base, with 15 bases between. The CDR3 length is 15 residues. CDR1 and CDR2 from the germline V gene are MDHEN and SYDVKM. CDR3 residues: CASSPDRKISYEQYF. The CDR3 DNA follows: TGTGCCAGCAGTCCGGACAGAAAGATATCCTACGAGCAGTACTTC.

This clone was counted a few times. The CDR3 here is CASRPRGGSEQFF. In DNA form, the CDR3 reads TGTGCCAGCAGGCCTCGGGGGGGTAGTGAGCAGTTCTTC. The rearrangement joins TRBV6-1 to TRBJ2-1, with 8 positions matching TRBD2. V lost 6 bases to trimming and J lost 9 bases; unmatched junction nucleotides: 7. Germline V gene lookup returns CDR1 MNHNS and CDR2 SASEGT. The CDR3 runs to 13 residues.

Here the CDR3 reads CASSLSPTGELFF. CDR3 DNA sequence: TGTGCCAGCAGCTTGTCCCCAACCGGGGAGCTGTTTTTT. The gene calls are TRBV5-4 and TRBJ2-2; D is uncertain. V was cut by 1 base and J by 5 bases, with 6 bases left in between. Germline V gene data show CDR1 as SGHNT and CDR2 as YYREEE (reference sequence). The CDR3 has 13 amino acids.

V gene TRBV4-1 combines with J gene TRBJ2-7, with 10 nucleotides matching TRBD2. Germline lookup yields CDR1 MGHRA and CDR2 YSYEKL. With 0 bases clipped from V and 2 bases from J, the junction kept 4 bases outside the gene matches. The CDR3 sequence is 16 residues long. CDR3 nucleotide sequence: TGCGCCAGCAGCCAAGATACTAGCGGGATCGCCTACGAGCAGTACTTC. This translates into CASSQDTSGIAYEQYF.

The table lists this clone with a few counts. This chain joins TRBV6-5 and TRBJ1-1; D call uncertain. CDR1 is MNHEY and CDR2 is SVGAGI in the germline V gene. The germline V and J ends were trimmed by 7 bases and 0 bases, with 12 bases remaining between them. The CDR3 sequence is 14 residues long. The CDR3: CASIQPGVNTEAFF. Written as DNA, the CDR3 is TGTGCCAGCATCCAACCCGGGGTGAACACTGAAGCTTTCTTT.

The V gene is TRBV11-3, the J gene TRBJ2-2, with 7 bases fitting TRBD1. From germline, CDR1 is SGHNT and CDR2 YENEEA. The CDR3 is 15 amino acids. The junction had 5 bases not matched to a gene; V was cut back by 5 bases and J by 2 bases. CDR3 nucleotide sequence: TGTGCCAGCAGCCGAGGACAGGTTAACACCGGGGAGCTGTTTTTT. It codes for CASSRGQVNTGELFF.

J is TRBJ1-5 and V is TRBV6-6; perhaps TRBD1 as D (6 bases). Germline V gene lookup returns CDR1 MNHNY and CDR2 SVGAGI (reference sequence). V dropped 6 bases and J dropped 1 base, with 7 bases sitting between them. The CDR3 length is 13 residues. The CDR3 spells CASRGQSNQPQHF. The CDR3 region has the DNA TGTGCCAGCAGAGGACAGAGCAATCAGCCCCAGCATTTT.

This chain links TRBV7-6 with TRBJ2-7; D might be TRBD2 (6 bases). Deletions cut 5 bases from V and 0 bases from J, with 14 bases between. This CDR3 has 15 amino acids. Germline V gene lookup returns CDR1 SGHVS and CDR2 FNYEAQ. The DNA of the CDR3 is TGTGCCAGCAGCGTATCTAGCGTCTACTCCTACGAGCAGTACTTC. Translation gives CASSVSSVYSYEQYF.

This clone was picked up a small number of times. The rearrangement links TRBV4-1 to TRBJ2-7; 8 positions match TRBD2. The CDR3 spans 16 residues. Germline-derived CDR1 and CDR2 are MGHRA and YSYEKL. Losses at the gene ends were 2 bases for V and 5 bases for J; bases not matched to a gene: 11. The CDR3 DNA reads TGCGCCAGCAGCCAATCCCCGGGAGGGAGGGTCAACGAGCAGTACTTC. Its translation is CASSQSPGGRVNEQYF.